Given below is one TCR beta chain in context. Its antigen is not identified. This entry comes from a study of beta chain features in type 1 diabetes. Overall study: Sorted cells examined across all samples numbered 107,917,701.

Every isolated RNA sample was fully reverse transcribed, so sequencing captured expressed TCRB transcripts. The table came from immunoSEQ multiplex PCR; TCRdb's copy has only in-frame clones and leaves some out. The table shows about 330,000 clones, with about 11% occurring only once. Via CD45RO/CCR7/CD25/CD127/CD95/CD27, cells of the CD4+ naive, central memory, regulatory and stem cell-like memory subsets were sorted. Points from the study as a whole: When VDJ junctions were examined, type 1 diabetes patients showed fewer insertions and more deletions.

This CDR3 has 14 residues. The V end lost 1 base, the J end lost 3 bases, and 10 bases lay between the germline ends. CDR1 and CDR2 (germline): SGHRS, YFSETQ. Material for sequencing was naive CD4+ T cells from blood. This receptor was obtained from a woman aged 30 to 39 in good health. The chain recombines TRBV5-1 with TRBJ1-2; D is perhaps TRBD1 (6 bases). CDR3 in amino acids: CASSLTAGDYGYTF. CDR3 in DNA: TGCGCCAGCAGCTTGACGGCAGGGGACTATGGCTACACCTTC.